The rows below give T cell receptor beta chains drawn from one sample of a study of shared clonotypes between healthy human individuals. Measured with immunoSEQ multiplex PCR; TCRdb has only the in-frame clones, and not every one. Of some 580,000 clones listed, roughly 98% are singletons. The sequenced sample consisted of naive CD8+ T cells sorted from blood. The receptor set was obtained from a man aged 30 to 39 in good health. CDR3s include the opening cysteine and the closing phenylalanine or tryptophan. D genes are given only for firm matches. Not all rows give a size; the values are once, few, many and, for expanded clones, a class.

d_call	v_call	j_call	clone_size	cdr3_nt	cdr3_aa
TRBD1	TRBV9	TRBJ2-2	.	TGTGCCAGCAGCAATCCAAAAGCAGGGGGTGCGAACACCGGGGAGCTGTTTTTT	CASSNPKAGGANTGELFF
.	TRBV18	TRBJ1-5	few	TGTGCCAGCCGACTAGACAGACCTAATCAGCCCCAGCATTTT	CASRLDRPNQPQHF
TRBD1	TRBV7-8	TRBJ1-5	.	TGTGCCAGCAGCTTAGTAGGACAGGGGGTGGCCCAGCATTTT	CASSLVGQGVAQHF
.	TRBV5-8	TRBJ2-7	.	TGTGCCAGCAGCTTGGTGGGGGGCTACGAGCAGTACTTC	CASSLVGGYEQYF
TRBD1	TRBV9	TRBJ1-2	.	TGTGCCAGCAGCCTCCCTAGGACAGGTGAATATGGCTACACCTTC	CASSLPRTGEYGYTF
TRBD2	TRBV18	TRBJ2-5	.	TGTGCCAGCTCACCAACCCTAGCGGGAGAGTCGGAGACCCAGTACTTC	CASSPTLAGESETQYF
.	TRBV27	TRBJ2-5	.	TGTGCCAGCAGTAGGATGACGAGCGAGGACCAAGAGACCCAGTACTTC	CASSRMTSEDQETQYF
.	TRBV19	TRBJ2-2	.	TGTGCCAGCTCGTACGGGACCAACACCGGGGAGCTGTTTTTT	CASSYGTNTGELFF
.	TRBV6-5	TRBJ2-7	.	TGTGCCAGCAGCCCTAGACCGAAGCCCCACGAGCAGTACTTC	CASSPRPKPHEQYF
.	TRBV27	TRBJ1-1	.	TGTGCCAGCAGTTTACAGGGCTTGAACACTGAAGCTTTCTTT	CASSLQGLNTEAFF
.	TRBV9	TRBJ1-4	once	TGTGCCAGCAGCGTAGGGACGGTGTCGAATGAAAAACTGTTTTTT	CASSVGTVSNEKLFF
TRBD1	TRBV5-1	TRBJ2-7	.	TGCGCCAGCAGCTGGGGGACAGGAATCAACGAGCAGTACTTC	CASSWGTGINEQYF
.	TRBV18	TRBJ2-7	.	TGTGCCAGCTCACCAGACTACGAGCGGGAGCAGTACTTC	CASSPDYEREQYF
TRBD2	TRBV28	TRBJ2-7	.	TGTGCCAGCAGTTTCCGCGGGAGGAGGGCCTACGAGCAGTACTTC	CASSFRGRRAYEQYF
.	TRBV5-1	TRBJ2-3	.	TGCGCCAGCAGCTTAGCGGGTGCAGATACGCAGTATTTT	CASSLAGADTQYF
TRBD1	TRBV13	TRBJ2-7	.	TGTGCCAGCAGCGCGGGACAGGGCGCCTACGAGCAGTACTTC	CASSAGQGAYEQYF
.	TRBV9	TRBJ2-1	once	TGTGCCAGCAGCCCCGGACCCACGGATGAGCAGTTCTTC	CASSPGPTDEQFF
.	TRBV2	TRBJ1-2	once	TGTGCCAGTTTCATCGGAACGGTTCAGGCTGATGGCTACACCTTC	CASFIGTVQADGYTF
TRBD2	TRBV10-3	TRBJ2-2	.	TGTGCCATCAGTGAGTCCCTTTCAGCGGGAGAGCGAACCGGGGAGCTGTTTTTT	CAISESLSAGERTGELFF
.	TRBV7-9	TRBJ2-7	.	TGTGCCAGCAGCATGACTAGTGCGGGGAGCTCCTACGAGCAGTACTTC	CASSMTSAGSSYEQYF
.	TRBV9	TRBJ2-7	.	TGTGCCAGCAGCGCTCGGGACGGGAACTACGAGCAGTACTTC	CASSARDGNYEQYF
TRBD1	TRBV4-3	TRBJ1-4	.	TGCGCCAGCAGCCAAGACCTCACAGGGGGCTATACTAATGAAAAACTGTTTTTT	CASSQDLTGGYTNEKLFF
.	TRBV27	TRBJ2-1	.	TGTGCCAGCAGTTTCGGCAATGAGCAGTTCTTC	CASSFGNEQFF
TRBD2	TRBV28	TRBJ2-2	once	TGTGCCAGCAGTTCAACTAGCGGGGTAAACACCGGGGAGCTGTTTTTT	CASSSTSGVNTGELFF
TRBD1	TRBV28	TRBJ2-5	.	TGTGCCAGCAGCCCAATGGGTAGACAGGGCCAAGAGACCCAGTACTTC	CASSPMGRQGQETQYF
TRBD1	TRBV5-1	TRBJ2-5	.	TGCGCCAGCAGCTTCACAGGGGGCGTGGAGACCCAGTACTTC	CASSFTGGVETQYF
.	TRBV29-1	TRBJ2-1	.	TGCAGCGTTTTAGGACGTGGCGATGAGCAGTTCTTC	CSVLGRGDEQFF
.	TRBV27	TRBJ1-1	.	TGTGCCAGCAGTGTAAGTAGGGGGACTGAAGCTTTCTTT	CASSVSRGTEAFF
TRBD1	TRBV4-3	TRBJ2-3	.	TGCGCCAGCAGCCCACGACAGGGGCAACAAACAGATACGCAGTATTTT	CASSPRQGQQTDTQYF
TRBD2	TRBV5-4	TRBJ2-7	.	TGTGCCAGCAGCCCCTTTGTTAGCGGGAGAGTCGAGCAGTACTTC	CASSPFVSGRVEQYF
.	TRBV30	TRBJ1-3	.	TGTGCCTGGGGACCCTACTCTGGAAACACCATATATTTT	CAWGPYSGNTIYF
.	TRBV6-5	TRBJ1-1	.	TGTGCCAGCACTCGGCCAGGCCTCTCGAACACTGAAGCTTTCTTT	CASTRPGLSNTEAFF
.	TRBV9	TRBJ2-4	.	TGTGCCAGCAGCGCGGACGACATTCAGTACTTC	CASSADDIQYF
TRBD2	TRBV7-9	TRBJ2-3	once	TGTGCCAGCAGCTCTTGGCGGGAGGGATACACAGATACGCAGTATTTT	CASSSWREGYTDTQYF
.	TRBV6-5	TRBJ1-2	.	TGTGCCAGCAGTTACTCTGGTGCCTATGGCTACACCTTC	CASSYSGAYGYTF
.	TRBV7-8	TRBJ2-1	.	TGTGCCAGCAGCTTTTCACCGGGAGCGAATGAGCAGTTCTTC	CASSFSPGANEQFF
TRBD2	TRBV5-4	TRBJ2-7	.	TGTGCCAGCAGCTTAGGGACTAGCGGGAGCTACGAGCAGTACTTC	CASSLGTSGSYEQYF
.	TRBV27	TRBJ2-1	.	TGTGCCAGCAGAGAATACCTCTACAATGAGCAGTTCTTC	CASREYLYNEQFF
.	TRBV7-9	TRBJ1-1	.	TGTGCCAGCCATACCTGGGACGGGCAGGGTGAAGCTTTCTTT	CASHTWDGQGEAFF
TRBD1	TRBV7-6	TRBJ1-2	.	TGTGCCAGCAGCTTAGATGGGACAGCTTATGGCTACACCTTC	CASSLDGTAYGYTF
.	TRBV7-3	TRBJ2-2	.	TGTGCCAGCAGCCCGTTGGGCACCGGGGAGCTGTTTTTT	CASSPLGTGELFF
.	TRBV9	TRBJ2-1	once	TGTGCCAGCAGCGTAGGGCAGGGGCGAAGCTCCTACAATGAGCAGTTCTTC	CASSVGQGRSSYNEQFF
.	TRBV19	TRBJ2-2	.	TGTGCCAGTGTCAGCTGGGAGGACACCGGGGAGCTGTTTTTT	CASVSWEDTGELFF
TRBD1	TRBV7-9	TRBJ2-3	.	TGTGCCAGCAGCTTGGATTGGGGGACAGGAGACACAGATACGCAGTATTTT	CASSLDWGTGDTDTQYF
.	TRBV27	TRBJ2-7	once	TGTGCCAGCAGTTTAATGTGGGTCGGCGAGCAGTACTTC	CASSLMWVGEQYF
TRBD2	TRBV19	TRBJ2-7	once	TGTGCCAGTAGCATTACCGGGACTAGCGGACATTCCTACGAGCAGTACTTC	CASSITGTSGHSYEQYF
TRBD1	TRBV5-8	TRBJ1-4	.	TGTGCCAGCAGCTTGCTCGGTACAGGGGGCAGAGAAAAACTGTTTTTT	CASSLLGTGGREKLFF
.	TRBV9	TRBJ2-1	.	TGTGCCAGCGGTAGGAGCGGGTCTGGTTGGAATGAGCAGTTCTTC	CASGRSGSGWNEQFF